A selection of T cell receptor beta chains follows, all from one sample in a study of cytomegalovirus exposure and HLA in healthy donors. Sequencing used immunoSEQ multiplex PCR; TCRdb keeps in-frame clones, though not all of them. The profile shows 150,000 to 200,000 clones, 78% of them singletons. Sequences were obtained from PBMCs. The origin of the receptors is a woman aged 35 to 49 in good health and CMV-seropositive. Both conserved end residues are part of each CDR3. Each record gives: clone size, J gene, D gene, V gene, CDR3 DNA, CDR3 protein. D genes are given only for firm matches. The listing skips clone size in some rows; elsewhere it reads once, few, many or a size class.

- TRBJ2-3 TRBD1 TRBV28 TGTGCCAGCAGTTCTACGGACAGGGCTACAGATACGCAGTATTTT CASSSTDRATDTQYF
- TRBJ1-2 - TRBV5-5 TGTGCCAGCAGCCCATACAGTCAGGGTTTCTATGGCTACACCTTC CASSPYSQGFYGYTF
- TRBJ2-7 - TRBV2 TGTGCCAGCACACTCTCCTACGAGCAGTACTTC CASTLSYEQYF
- TRBJ1-2 - TRBV10-2 TGCGCCAGCAGTGATCAGGGGTTATCTTCTGGCTACACCTTC CASSDQGLSSGYTF
once TRBJ2-3 TRBD1 TRBV28 TGTGCCAGCAGTTTAAGCGGACAGGGGGCTGGAGATACGCAGTATTTT CASSLSGQGAGDTQYF
- TRBJ2-3 - TRBV5-1 TGCGCCAGCAGCCAAACTGCAGGGGTCGTCACAGATACGCAGTATTTT CASSQTAGVVTDTQYF
few TRBJ2-2 TRBD1 TRBV7-6 TGTGCCAGCAGCTTAGCGAAGGACAGGGCGACCGGGGAGCTGTTTTTT CASSLAKDRATGELFF
- TRBJ1-1 - TRBV19 TGTGCCAGTAGCCCCCCTAACACTGAAGCTTTCTTT CASSPPNTEAFF
- TRBJ1-5 TRBD1 TRBV6-5 TGTGCCAGTACCCCCGGGACAGGTGATAATCAGCCCCAGCATTTT CASTPGTGDNQPQHF
- TRBJ1-6 - TRBV6-5 TGTGCCTCGCAACAGGGTGAGGGTTCACCCCTCCACTTT CASQQGEGSPLHF
- TRBJ1-1 - TRBV14 TGTGCCAGCAGCCACCAGGGGATTGTGTTTGGCACTGAAGCTTTCTTT CASSHQGIVFGTEAFF